Each of the 9 T cell receptor beta chains below was sequenced from the same sample in a study of spatial heterogeneity in lung cancer. TCRdb reprocessed the 5' RACE reads with MiXCR, giving one entry per CDR3 protein. This repertoire shows over 15,000 distinct CDR3 sequences, 7% to 10% found once; its top ten account for roughly 20%. The time point is: blood at routine non-recurrence follow-up after resection. Here the sequenced sample was PBMCs, taken at follow-up. The receptors come from a male donor with early-stage non-small cell lung cancer.

Many counts were recorded for this clonotype. The genes are TRBV20-1 and TRBJ1-5, with 8 bases lining up with TRBD1. V was pared by 6 bases and J by 2 bases, with 6 bases of the junction left unmatched. Germline V CDR1 and CDR2: DFQATT, SNEGSKA (reference sequence). The CDR3 consists of 14 residues. CDR3 loop: CSAIEDRGNQPQHF. CDR3 nucleotides: TGCAGTGCGATCGAGGACAGGGGCAATCAGCCCCAGCATTTT.

This clonotype was detected a few times. The chain recombines TRBV2 with TRBJ2-5; no definite D call. This CDR3 has 12 residues. Germline V gene sequence: CDR1 SNHLY, CDR2 FYNNEI. Trimming stripped 6 bases from V and 4 bases from J, with 9 bases between. This chain's CDR3 is CASRTDGETQYF. The CDR3 nucleotides read TGTGCCAGCAGGACGGACGGAGAGACCCAGTACTTC.

J is TRBJ1-2 and V is TRBV12-3 or TRBV12-4, with 7 bases aligning to TRBD1. CDR3 length: 12 residues. After removal of 6 bases from V and 6 bases from J, the junction contained 4 bases not matched to a gene. The CDR3 coding sequence is TGTGCCAGCAGCCGGGGGACAGATGGCTACACCTTC. Its translation is CASSRGTDGYTF.

This clonotype turned up a few times. This chain connects TRBV5-1 to TRBJ2-5; maybe TRBD2 (6 bases). Germline CDR1 is SGHRS and CDR2 is YFSETQ. The CDR3 sequence is 16 residues long. V gave up 0 bases and J gave up 4 bases, with 16 bases separating them. The CDR3 sequence: CASSLATGRNSETQYF. The CDR3 coding sequence is TGCGCCAGCAGCTTGGCGACGGGGAGGAACTCAGAGACCCAGTACTTC.

In this sample, this clonotype turned up many times. The chain has TRBV27 and TRBJ2-7, with 8 bases lining up with TRBD1. The germline V gene encodes CDR1 MNHEY and CDR2 SMNVEV (reference sequence). The CDR3 runs 14 residues. The trim removed 4 bases at V and 0 bases at J, leaving 2 bases unmatched. CDR3 DNA: TGTGCCAGCAGTTGGGACAGGAGCTCCTACGAGCAGTACTTC. It translates to CASSWDRSSYEQYF.

This chain links TRBV20-1 with TRBJ2-1; perhaps TRBD1 as D (6 bases). The CDR3 sequence is 14 residues long. V dropped 5 bases and J dropped 4 bases, with 15 bases sitting between them. In germline, CDR1 is DFQATT, CDR2 SNEGSKA (reference sequence). The CDR3 sequence: CSAQGQPRYNEQFF. The DNA of the CDR3 is TGCAGTGCTCAAGGACAGCCGAGATACAATGAGCAGTTCTTC.

This clonotype was detected many times. The chain couples TRBV3-1 to TRBJ1-3; D is perhaps TRBD1 (5 bases). The V and J ends lost 3 bases and 4 bases respectively, with 10 bases between them. Germline lookup yields CDR1 LGHDT and CDR2 YNNKEL (reference sequence). CDR3 length: 14 residues. The CDR3 DNA is TGTGCCAGCAGCCATCGGGACGCCGGAAACACCATATATTTT. Protein product: CASSHRDAGNTIYF.

In this sample, this clonotype turned up many times. The chain carries TRBV20-1 and TRBJ2-5; 11 bases map to TRBD1. In germline, CDR1 is DFQATT, CDR2 SNEGSKA (reference sequence). J lost 1 base, V lost 3 bases, and 4 bases had no gene match. The length of the CDR3 is 15 residues. CDR3 sequence reads: CSASLDRGLQETQYF. CDR3 nucleotides: TGCAGTGCTAGTCTGGACAGGGGGCTCCAAGAGACCCAGTACTTC.

In its sample, this clonotype was seen many times. The V gene is TRBV5-1, the J gene TRBJ2-1, with 8 bases identical to TRBD1. The CDR3 has 16 residues. The V and J ends lost 1 base and 4 bases, in that order; junction bases with no gene match: 7. Germline values: CDR1 SGHRS, CDR2 YFSETQ. In DNA form, the CDR3 reads TGCGCCAGCAGCTTGAGGGCAGGGGGCAAATACAATGAGCAGTTCTTC. Protein product: CASSLRAGGKYNEQFF.